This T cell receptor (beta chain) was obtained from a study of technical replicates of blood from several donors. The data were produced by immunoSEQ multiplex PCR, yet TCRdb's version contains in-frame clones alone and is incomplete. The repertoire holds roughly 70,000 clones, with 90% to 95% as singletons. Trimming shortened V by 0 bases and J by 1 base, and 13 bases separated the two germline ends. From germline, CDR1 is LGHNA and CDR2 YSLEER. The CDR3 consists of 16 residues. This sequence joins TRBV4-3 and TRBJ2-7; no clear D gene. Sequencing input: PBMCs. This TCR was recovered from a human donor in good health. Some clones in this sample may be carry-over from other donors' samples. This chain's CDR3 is CASSQDYPGTSYEQYF. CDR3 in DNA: TGCGCCAGCAGCCAAGATTATCCAGGAACATCCTACGAGCAGTACTTC.